This T cell receptor beta chain was sequenced in a study of blood T cell repertoires in COVID-19. The overall study: PBMCs, B-cell-depleted T cells, or T cells provided the cDNA or gDNA that made up the material.

Per the original data handling: Amplification with reference gene primers provided the estimates of nucleated cell counts. Profiled with immunoSEQ multiplex PCR; TCRdb holds only in-frame clones, not every one. Clone size and the V and J calls come from that table; the DNA yielded D and trimming. In the table there are roughly 320,000 clones, about nine tenths of which are singletons. Everyone who took part was roughly 18 to 89 years old, and they came from about two dozen US areas. Germline values: CDR1 LGHNA, CDR2 YNFKEQ. The CDR3 extends over 15 amino acids. Trimming stripped 3 bases from V and 7 bases from J, with 15 bases between. This clone was seen a few times.

This chain joins TRBV4-2 and TRBJ2-2; TRBD1 might be the D (7 bases). Material: PBMCs or T cells enriched from blood (not recorded which). This clonotype was sampled from a man aged 25 to 45 who had recovered from COVID-19. CDR3 nucleotides: TGTGCCAGCAGCCACGAAAACAGGGGACTCGGGGAGCTGTTTTTT. This codes for CASSHENRGLGELFF.